This T cell receptor beta chain comes out of a study of Graves' ophthalmopathy and Graves' hyperthyroidism. Background on the study: Peripheral blood sampling occurred at initial diagnosis, before any treatment.

Study-wide results and caveats: Sensitivity reached 85% to 90% and specificity 81.08% for a 13-signature model separating ophthalmopathy from stable hyperthyroidism.

RNA transcripts were the source from which TCR beta CDR3 regions were amplified. The workflow started with a first-round RT-PCR run with HTBI primers and then moved on to a second-round multiplex PCR. TCRdb re-called the multiplex PCR reads through MiXCR, storing one row per CDR3 protein. Counted here are some 160,000 distinct CDR3 sequences, roughly two fifths occurring once; the ten biggest clones make up 8% to 9%. Active ophthalmopathy (CAS at least 3, NOSPECS at least 4), lasting under 3 months. Regarding this clonotype: Its antigen is still unknown.

Sequenced input: peripheral blood. The TCR was taken from a man aged 30-40 years with Graves' ophthalmopathy.

The CDR3 is CASTTGHTEAFF. CDR3 nucleotide sequence: TGTGCCAGCACCACAGGGCACACTGAAGCTTTCTTT. This chain connects TRBV28 to TRBJ1-1; the D gene is possibly TRBD1 (6 bases). V lost 7 bases to trimming and J lost 3 bases, with 9 bases between them. CDR3 size: 12 residues. The germline V gene encodes CDR1 MDHEN and CDR2 SYDVKM.